Reported below is one TCR beta chain. This specimen belongs to a study of shared clonotypes between healthy human individuals. Clones were sequenced by immunoSEQ multiplex PCR, and TCRdb holds only the in-frame ones, with some missing. The sample has over a million clones; about four fifths are singletons. The sequencing sample was made of memory CD4+ T cells from PBMCs. Subset in this sample: CD45RA-negative fraction. The sequence was obtained from a man aged 18-30 years in good health. Some clones in this sample may be carry-over from other donors' samples.

The CDR3 nucleotides are TGTGCCAGCAGCTCTTCTTTGACTAGAACTGGAAACACCATATATTTT. Amino acid sequence: CASSSSLTRTGNTIYF. This rearrangement joins TRBV7-3 to TRBJ1-3; the D is unclear. The CDR3 extends over 16 amino acids. Germline loops: CDR1 SGHTA, CDR2 FQGTGA. The germline V and J ends were trimmed by 4 bases and 2 bases, with 15 bases remaining between them.